This T cell receptor beta chain was identified during a study of blood T cell repertoires in COVID-19. Overall study: Sites across the United States, Italy and Spain contributed samples from acute and convalescent COVID-19.

The CDR3 is 15 residues long. V gave up 5 bases and J gave up 2 bases, with 13 bases separating them. Looked up from germline, CDR1 is SGHNT and CDR2 is YENEEA. Source study methods: Estimated nucleated cell counts came from reference gene primer amplification. Assay used: immunoSEQ multiplex PCR; TCRdb lists only in-frame clones, some missing. The V and J calls and the clone size are those of that table, but D and trimming were determined from the DNA. The table has about 39,000 clones, approximately 80% seen once. This receptor was identified in a man aged 60 to 69 in a cohort sampled during active COVID-19. V is TRBV11-3 and J is TRBJ2-1, with D possibly TRBD2 on 6 matching bases. The sample consisted of peripheral blood. The CDR3 region is CASSPGWGAYNEQFF. The DNA of the CDR3 is TGTGCCAGCAGCCCAGGGTGGGGGGCCTACAATGAGCAGTTCTTC.